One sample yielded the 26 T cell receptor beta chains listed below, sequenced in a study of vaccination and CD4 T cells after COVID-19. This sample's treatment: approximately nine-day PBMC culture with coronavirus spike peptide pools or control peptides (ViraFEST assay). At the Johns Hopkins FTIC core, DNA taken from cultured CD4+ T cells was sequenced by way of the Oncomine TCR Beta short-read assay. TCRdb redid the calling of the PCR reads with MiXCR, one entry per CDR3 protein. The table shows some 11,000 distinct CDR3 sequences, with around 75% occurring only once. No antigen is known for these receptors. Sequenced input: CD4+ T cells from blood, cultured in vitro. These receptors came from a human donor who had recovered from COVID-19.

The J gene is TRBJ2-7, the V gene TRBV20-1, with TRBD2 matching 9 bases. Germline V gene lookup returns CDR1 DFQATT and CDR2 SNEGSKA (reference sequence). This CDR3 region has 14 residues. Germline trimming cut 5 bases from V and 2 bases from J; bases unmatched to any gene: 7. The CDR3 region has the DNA TGCAGTGCTCACACTAGCGGGTCCACCTACGAGCAGTACTTC. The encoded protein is CSAHTSGSTYEQYF.

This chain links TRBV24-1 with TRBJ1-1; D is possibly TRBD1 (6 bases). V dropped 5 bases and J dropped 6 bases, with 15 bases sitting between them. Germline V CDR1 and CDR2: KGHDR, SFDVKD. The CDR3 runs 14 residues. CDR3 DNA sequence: TGTGCCACCAGTGCGGGGGGGGCGCAGGCTGAAGCTTTCTTT. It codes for CATSAGGAQAEAFF.

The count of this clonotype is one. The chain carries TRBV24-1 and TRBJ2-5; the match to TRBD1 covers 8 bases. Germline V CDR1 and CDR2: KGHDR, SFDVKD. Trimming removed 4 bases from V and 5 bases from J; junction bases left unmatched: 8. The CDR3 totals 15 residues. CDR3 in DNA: TGTGCCACCAGTGACAGGGGGCAAGGAGAGGAGACCCAGTACTTC. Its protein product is CATSDRGQGEETQYF.

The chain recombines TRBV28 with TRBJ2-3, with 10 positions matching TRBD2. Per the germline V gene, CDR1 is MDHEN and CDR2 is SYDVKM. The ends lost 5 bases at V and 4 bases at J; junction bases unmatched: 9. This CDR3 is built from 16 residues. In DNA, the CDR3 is TGTGCCAGCAGTAGCGCAGCGGGAGGGACCCCAGATACGCAGTATTTT. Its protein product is CASSSAAGGTPDTQYF. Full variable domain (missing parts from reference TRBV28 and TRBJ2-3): DVKVTQSSRYLVKRTGEKVFLECVQDMDHENMFWYRQDPGLGLRLIYFSYDVKMKEKGDIPEGYSVSREKKERFSLILESASTNQTSMYLCASSSAAGGTPDTQYFGPGTRLTVL.

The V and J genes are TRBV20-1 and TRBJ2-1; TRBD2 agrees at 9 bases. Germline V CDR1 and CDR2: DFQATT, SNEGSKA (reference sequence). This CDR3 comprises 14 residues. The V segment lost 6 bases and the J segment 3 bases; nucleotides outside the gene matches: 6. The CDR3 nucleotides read TGCAGTGCCCGAGCGGGAGGCCACTACAATGAGCAGTTCTTC. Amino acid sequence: CSARAGGHYNEQFF.

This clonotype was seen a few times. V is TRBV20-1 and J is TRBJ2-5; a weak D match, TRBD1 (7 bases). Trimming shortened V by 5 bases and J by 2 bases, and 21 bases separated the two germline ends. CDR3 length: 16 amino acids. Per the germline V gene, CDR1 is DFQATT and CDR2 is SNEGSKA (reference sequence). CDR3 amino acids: CSAAKHLAGGQETQYF. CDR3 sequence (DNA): TGCAGTGCTGCCAAACATCTAGCAGGGGGGCAAGAGACCCAGTACTTC.

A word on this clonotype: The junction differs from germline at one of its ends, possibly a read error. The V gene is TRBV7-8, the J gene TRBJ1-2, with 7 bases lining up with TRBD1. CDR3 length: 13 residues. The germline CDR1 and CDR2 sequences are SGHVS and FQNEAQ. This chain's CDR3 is CTSSVDRTYGYTF. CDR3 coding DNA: TGTACCAGCAGCGTGGACAGGACCTATGGCTACACCTTC.

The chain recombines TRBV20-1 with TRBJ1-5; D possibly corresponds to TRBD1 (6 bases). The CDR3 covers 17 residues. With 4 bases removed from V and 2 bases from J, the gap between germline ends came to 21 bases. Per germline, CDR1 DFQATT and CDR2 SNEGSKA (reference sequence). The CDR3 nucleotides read TGCAGTGCTAAGCCTATCGGACAGAATACCCGCAATCAGCCCCAGCATTTT. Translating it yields CSAKPIGQNTRNQPQHF.

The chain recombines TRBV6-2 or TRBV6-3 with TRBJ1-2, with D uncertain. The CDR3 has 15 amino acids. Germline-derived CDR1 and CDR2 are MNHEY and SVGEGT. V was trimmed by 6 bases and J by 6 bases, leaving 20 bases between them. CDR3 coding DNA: TGTGCCAGCAGAGGTTTCGGCCAGTCACTTAATGGCTACACCTTC. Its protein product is CASRGFGQSLNGYTF.

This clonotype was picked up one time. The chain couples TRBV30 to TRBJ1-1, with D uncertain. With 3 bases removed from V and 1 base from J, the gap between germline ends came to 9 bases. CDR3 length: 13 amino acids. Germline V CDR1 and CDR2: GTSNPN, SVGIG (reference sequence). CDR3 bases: TGTGCCTGGAGGGTAAGGTCGAACACTGAAGCTTTCTTT. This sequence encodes CAWRVRSNTEAFF. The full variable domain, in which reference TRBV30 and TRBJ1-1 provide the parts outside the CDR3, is SQTIHQWPATLVQPVGSPLSLECTVEGTSNPNLYWYRQAAGRGLQLLFYSVGIGQISSEVPQNLSASRPQDRQFILSSKKLLLSDSGFYLCAWRVRSNTEAFFGQGTRLTVV.

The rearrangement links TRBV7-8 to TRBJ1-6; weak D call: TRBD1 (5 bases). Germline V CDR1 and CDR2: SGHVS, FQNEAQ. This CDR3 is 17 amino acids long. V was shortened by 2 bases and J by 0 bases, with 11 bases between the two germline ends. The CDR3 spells CASSLMGRLSYNSPLHF. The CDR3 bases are TGTGCCAGCAGCTTAATGGGGCGCCTCTCCTATAATTCACCCCTCCACTTT.

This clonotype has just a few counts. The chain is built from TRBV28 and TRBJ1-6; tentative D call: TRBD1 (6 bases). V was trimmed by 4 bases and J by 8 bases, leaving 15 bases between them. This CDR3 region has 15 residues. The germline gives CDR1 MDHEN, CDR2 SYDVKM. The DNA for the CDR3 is TGTGCCAGCAGTTCCCTACAGGGAGCTTATTCACCCCTCCACTTT. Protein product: CASSSLQGAYSPLHF.

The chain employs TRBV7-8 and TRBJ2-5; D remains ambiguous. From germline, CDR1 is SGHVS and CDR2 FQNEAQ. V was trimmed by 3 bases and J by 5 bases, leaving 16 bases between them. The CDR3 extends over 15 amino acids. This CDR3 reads CASSFTRATRETQYF. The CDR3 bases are TGTGCCAGCAGCTTCACCCGGGCCACCCGGGAGACCCAGTACTTC.

CDR3 sequence (DNA): TGTGCCTGGAGTTTCCGGACGGGGCAGTACTTC. Its translation: CAWSFRTGQYF. The chain combines TRBV30 with TRBJ2-7; the D is unclear. V lost 2 bases and J 9 bases, leaving 11 bases between the germline ends. The germline V gene encodes CDR1 GTSNPN and CDR2 SVGIG (reference sequence). This CDR3 is built from 11 residues.

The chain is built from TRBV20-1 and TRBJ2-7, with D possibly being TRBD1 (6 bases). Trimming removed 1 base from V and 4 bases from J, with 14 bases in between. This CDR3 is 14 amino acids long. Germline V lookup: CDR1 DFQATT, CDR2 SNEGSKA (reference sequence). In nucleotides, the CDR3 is TGCAGTGCTAGAGGGCAGGGGATCTCGTACGAGCAGTACTTC. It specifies CSARGQGISYEQYF.

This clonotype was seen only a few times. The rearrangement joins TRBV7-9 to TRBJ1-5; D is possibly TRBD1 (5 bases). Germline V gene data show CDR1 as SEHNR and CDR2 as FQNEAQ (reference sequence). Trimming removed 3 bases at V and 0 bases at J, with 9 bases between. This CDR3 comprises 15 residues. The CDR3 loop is CASSLGGYSNQPQHF. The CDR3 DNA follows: TGTGCCAGCAGCTTGGGGGGTTATAGCAATCAGCCCCAGCATTTT. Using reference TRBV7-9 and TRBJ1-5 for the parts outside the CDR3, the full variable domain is DTGVSQNPRHKITKRGQNVTFRCDPISEHNRLYWYRQTLGQGPEFLTYFQNEAQLEKSRLLSDRFSAERPKGSFSTLEIQRTEQGDSAMYLCASSLGGYSNQPQHFGDGTRLSIL.

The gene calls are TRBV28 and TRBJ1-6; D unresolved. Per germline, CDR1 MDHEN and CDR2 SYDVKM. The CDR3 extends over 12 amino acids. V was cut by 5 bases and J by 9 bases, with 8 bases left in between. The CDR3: CASSPPTSPLHF. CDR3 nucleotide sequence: TGTGCCAGCAGTCCACCGACTTCACCCCTCCACTTT.

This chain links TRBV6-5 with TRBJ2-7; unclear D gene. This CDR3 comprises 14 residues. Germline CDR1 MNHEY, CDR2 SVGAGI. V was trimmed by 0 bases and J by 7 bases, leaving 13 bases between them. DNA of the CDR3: TGTGCCAGCAGTTACTCTGGCCGCCCGTGGGAGCAGTACTTC. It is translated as CASSYSGRPWEQYF.

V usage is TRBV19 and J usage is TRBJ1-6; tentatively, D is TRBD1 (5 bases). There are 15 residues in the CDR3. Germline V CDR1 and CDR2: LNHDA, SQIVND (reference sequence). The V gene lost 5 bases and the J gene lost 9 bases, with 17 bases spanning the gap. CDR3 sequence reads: CASSPSKHRTSPLHF. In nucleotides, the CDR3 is TGTGCCAGTAGTCCCTCAAAGCACAGGACTTCACCCCTCCACTTT.

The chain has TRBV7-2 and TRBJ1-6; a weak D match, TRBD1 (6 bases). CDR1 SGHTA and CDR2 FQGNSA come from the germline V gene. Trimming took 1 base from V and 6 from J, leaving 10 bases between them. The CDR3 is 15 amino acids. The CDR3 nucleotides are TGTGCCAGCAGCTTAGAGGGACAAGTTAATTCACCCCTCCACTTT. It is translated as CASSLEGQVNSPLHF.

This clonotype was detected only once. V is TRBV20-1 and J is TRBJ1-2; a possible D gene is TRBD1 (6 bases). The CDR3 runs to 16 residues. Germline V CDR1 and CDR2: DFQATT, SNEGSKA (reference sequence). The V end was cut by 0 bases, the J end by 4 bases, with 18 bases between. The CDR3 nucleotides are TGCAGTGCTAGAGACCCCCTCCTGGGGGGCGGCTATGGCTACACCTTC. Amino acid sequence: CSARDPLLGGGYGYTF.

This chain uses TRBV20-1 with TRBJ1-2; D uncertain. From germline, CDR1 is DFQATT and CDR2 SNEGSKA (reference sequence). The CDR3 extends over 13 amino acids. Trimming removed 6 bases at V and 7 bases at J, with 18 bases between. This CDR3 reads CSAPEAGPSGYTF. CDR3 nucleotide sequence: TGCAGTGCCCCGGAGGCCGGACCCAGTGGCTACACCTTC.

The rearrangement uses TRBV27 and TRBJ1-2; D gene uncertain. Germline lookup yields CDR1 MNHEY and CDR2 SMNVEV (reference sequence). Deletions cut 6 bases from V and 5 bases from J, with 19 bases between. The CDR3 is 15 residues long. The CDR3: CASSPVKLWGYGYTF. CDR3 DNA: TGTGCCAGCAGCCCCGTGAAGCTATGGGGATATGGCTACACCTTC.

This CDR3 is CSASRTGASRGRQPQHF. The CDR3 coding sequence is TGCAGTGCTAGTCGTACAGGGGCCTCCCGGGGAAGGCAGCCCCAGCATTTT. J is TRBJ1-5 and V is TRBV20-1, with 7 bases fitting TRBD1. The germline V gene has CDR1 DFQATT and CDR2 SNEGSKA (reference sequence). The CDR3 totals 17 residues. Trimming cost V 3 bases and J 7 bases; bases outside gene matches: 18.

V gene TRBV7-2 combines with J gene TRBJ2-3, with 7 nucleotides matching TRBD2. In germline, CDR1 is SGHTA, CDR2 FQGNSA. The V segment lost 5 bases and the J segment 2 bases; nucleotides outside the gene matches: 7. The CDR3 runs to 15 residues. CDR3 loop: CASSHRTSNTDTQYF. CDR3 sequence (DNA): TGTGCCAGCAGCCACCGGACTAGTAACACAGATACGCAGTATTTT.

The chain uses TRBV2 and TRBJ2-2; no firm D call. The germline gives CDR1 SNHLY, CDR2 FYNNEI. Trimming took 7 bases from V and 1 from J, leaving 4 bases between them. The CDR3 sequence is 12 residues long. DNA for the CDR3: TGTGCCAGCAACAGGAACACCGGGGAGCTGTTTTTT. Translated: CASNRNTGELFF.